This T cell receptor (beta chain) stems from a study of CD8+CD57+ T cells in acquired aplastic anemia. Looking at the study overall: The sorted CD4+ and CD8+ cells yielded an average about 3.5 ug of DNA. Study-level points and caveats: Both patients and controls carried the same twenty-nine CD8+ CDR3 sequences. Significant differences in CD8+ Simpson's diversity were not observed between patients and controls.

In this sample, this clonotype turned up many times. Antigen specificity is unknown. In patients chosen for sequencing, flow cytometry had shown CD8+CD57+ cell expansion. Each patient carried a diagnosis of severe acquired aplastic anemia. Profiles of TCR beta VDJ and CDR3 were generated from a genomic DNA template. MiXCR, applied by TCRdb to the reads, yields one record per CDR3 protein. The table shows about 180,000 distinct CDR3 sequences, with roughly 50% occurring only once. CDR1 is MNHEY and CDR2 is SVGAGI in the germline V gene. The CDR3 loop spans 12 amino acids. V was pared by 4 bases and J by 3 bases, with 7 bases between.

The rearrangement joins TRBV6-5 to TRBJ2-7; no clear D. The clonotype was recovered from a human donor with aplastic anemia. The sequencing sample was made of sorted CD4+, CD8+, or CD8+CD57+ T cells (not recorded which) from PBMCs. CDR3 DNA sequence: TGTGCCAGCAGTTGGACCCGCTACGAGCAGTACTTC. Protein sequence: CASSWTRYEQYF.